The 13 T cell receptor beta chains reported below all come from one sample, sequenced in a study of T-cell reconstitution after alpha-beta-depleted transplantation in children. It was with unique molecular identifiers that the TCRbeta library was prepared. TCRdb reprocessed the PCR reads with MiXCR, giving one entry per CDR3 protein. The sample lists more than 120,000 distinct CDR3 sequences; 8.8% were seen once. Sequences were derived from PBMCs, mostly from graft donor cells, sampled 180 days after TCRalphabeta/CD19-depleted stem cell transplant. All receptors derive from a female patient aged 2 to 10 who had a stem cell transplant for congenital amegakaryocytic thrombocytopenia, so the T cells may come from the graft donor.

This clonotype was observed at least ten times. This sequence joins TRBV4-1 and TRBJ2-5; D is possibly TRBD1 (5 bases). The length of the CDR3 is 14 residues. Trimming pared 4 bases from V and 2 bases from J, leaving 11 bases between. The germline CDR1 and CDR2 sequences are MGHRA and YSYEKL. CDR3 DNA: TGCGCCAGCAGCCCAAGGGGCCCTCAAGAGACCCAGTACTTC. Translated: CASSPRGPQETQYF.

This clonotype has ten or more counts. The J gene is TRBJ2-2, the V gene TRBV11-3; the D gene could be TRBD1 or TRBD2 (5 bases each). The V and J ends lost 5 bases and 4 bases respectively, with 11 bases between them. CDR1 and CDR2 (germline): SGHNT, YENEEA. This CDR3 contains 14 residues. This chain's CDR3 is CASSPGRSTGELFF. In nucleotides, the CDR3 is TGTGCCAGCAGCCCGGGACGGAGCACCGGGGAGCTGTTTTTT.

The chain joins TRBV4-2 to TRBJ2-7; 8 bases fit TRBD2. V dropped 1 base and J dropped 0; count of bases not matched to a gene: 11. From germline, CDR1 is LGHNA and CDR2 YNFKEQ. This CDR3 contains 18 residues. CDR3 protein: CASSQVGLAGIISYEQYF. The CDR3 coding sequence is TGTGCCAGCAGCCAAGTAGGGTTAGCGGGAATCATCTCCTACGAGCAGTACTTC.

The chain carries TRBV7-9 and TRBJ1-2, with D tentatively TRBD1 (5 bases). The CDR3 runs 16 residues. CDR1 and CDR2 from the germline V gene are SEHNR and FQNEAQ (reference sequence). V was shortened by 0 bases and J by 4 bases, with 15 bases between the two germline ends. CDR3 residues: CASSLASVGAVYGYTF. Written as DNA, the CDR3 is TGTGCCAGCAGCTTAGCGTCGGTAGGGGCGGTCTATGGCTACACCTTC.

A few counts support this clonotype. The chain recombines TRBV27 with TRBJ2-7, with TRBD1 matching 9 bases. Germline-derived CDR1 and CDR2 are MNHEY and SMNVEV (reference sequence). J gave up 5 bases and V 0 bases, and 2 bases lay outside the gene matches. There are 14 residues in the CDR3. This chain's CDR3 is CASSLSRTGDEQYF. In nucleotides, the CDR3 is TGTGCCAGCAGTTTATCTAGGACAGGGGACGAGCAGTACTTC.

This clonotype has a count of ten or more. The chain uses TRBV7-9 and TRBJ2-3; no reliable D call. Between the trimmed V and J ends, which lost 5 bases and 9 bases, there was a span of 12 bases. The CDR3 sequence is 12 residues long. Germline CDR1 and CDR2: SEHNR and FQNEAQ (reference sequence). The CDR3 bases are TGTGCCAGCAGCCCGGAGCTAGAGACGCAGTATTTT. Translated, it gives CASSPELETQYF.

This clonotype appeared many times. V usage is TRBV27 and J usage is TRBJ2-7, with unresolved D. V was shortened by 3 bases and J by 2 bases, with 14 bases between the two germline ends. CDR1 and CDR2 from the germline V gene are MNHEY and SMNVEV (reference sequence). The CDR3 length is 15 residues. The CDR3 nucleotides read TGTGCCAGCAGTTTCGTGTTACGCCCGGCCTACGAGCAGTACTTC. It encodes CASSFVLRPAYEQYF.

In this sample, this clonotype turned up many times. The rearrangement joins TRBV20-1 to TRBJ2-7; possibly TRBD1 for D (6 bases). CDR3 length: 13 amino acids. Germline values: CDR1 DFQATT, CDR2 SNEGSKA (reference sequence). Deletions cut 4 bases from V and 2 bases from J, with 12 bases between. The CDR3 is CSAITGPAYEQYF. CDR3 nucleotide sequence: TGCAGTGCTATTACAGGGCCTGCCTACGAGCAGTACTTC.

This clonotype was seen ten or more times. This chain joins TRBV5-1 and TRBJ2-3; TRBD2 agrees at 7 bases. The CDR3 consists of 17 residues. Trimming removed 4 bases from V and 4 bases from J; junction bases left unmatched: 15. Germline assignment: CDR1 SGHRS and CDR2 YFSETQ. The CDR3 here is CASSPSSAGVGADTQYF. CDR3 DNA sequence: TGCGCCAGCAGCCCATCCTCGGCGGGAGTCGGTGCAGATACGCAGTATTTT.

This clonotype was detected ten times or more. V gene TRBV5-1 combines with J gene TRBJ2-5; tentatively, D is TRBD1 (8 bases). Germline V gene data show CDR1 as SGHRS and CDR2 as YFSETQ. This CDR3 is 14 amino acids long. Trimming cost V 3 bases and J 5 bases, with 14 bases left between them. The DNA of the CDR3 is TGCGCCAGCAGCTATACAGGGGGGGAGGAGACCCAGTACTTC. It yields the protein CASSYTGGEETQYF.

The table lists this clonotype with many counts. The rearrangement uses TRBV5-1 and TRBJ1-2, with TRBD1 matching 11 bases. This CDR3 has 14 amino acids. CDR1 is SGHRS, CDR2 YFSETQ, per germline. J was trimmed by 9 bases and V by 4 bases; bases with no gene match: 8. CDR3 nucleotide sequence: TGCGCCAGCAGCAACGGACAGGGGGCGACGAGCTACACCTTC. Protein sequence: CASSNGQGATSYTF. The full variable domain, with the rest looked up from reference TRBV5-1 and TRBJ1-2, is KAGVTQTPRYLIKTRGQQVTLSCSPISGHRSVSWYQQTPGQGLQFLFEYFSETQRNKGNFPGRFSGRQFSNSRSEMNVSTLELGDSALYLCASSNGQGATSYTFGSGTRLTVV.

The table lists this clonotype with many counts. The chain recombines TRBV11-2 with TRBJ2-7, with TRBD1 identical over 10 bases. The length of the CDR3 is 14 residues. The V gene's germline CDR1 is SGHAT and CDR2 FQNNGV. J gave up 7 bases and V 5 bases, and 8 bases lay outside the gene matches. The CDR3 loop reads CASSTTTGGSEQYF. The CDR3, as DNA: TGTGCCAGCAGCACAACGACAGGGGGCAGTGAGCAGTACTTC.

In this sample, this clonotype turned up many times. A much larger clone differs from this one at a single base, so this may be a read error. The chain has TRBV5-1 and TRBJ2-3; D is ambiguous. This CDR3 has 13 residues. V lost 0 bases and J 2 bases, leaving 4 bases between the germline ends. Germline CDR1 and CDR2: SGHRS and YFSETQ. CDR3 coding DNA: TGCGCCAGCAGCTTGGACAACACAGATACGCAGTATTTT. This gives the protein CASSLDNTDTQYF.